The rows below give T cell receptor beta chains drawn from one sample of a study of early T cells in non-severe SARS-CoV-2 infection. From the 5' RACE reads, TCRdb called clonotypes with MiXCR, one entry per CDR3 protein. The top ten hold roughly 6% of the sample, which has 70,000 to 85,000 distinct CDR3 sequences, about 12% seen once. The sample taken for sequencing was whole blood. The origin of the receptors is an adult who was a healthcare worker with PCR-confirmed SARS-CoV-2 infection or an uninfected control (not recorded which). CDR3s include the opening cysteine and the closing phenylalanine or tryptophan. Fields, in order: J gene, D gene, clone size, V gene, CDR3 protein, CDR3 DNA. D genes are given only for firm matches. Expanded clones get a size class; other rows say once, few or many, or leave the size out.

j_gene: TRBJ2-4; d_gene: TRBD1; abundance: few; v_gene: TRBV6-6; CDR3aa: CASSYVQGRNIQYF; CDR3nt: TGTGCCAGCAGTTACGTACAGGGGCGTAACATTCAGTACTTC
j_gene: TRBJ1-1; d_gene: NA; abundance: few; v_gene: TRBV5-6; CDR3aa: CASSFYGTENTEAFF; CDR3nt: TGTGCCAGCAGCTTTTACGGGACGGAGAACACTGAAGCTTTCTTT
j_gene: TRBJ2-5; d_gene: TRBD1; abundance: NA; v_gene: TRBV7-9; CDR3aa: CASSPRDRGFEETQYF; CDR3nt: TGTGCCAGCAGCCCTAGGGACAGGGGATTCGAAGAGACCCAGTACTTC
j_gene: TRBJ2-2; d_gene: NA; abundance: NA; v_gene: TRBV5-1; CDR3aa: CASSLGLQNTGELFF; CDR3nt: TGCGCCAGCAGCTTGGGACTTCAGAACACCGGGGAGCTGTTTTTT
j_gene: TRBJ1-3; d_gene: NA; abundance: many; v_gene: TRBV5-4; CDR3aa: CASSLGVGSSGNTIYF; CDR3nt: TGTGCCAGCAGCTTGGGTGTTGGGAGCTCTGGAAACACCATATATTTT
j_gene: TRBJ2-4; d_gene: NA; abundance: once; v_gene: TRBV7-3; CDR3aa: CAGSFGPKNIQYF; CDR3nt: TGTGCCGGCAGCTTTGGACCTAAAAACATTCAGTACTTC
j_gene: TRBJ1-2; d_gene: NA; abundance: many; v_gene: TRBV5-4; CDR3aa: CASSLAPSSVYGYTF; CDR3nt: TGTGCCAGCAGCTTGGCCCCGTCCAGCGTCTATGGCTACACCTTC
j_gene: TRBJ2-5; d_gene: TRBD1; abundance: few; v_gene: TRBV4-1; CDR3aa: CASSDRTGQETQYF; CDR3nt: TGCGCCAGCAGCGACCGGACAGGGCAAGAGACCCAGTACTTC
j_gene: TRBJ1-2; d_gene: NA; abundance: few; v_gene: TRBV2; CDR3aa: CASSRNRDGYTF; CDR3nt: TGTGCCAGCAGTCGGAACAGGGATGGCTACACCTTC
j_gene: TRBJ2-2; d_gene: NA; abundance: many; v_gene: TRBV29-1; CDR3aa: CSVWNTGELFF; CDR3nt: TGCAGCGTTTGGAACACCGGGGAGCTGTTTTTT
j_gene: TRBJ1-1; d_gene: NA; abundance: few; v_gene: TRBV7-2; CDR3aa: CASSLGKGRVTEAFF; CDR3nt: TGTGCCAGCAGCTTAGGGAAGGGAAGGGTCACTGAAGCTTTCTTT
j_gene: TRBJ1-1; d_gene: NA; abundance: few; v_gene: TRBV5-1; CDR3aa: CASSWGLGNTEAFF; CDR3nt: TGCGCCAGCAGCTGGGGGCTCGGGAACACTGAAGCTTTCTTT
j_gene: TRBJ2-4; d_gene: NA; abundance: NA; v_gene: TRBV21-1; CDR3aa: CASSKEGVDGQIGIQYF; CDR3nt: TGTGCCAGCAGCAAAGAGGGTGTGGACGGACAGATCGGCATTCAGTACTTC
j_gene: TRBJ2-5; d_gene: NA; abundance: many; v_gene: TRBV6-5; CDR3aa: CASSYSTGTGETQYF; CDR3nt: TGTGCCAGCAGTTACTCGACTGGAACGGGGGAGACCCAGTACTTC
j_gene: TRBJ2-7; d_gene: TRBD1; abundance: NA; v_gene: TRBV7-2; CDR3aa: CASSSRQGRASEQYF; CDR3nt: TGTGCCAGCAGCTCGAGACAGGGCAGGGCGAGCGAGCAGTACTTC
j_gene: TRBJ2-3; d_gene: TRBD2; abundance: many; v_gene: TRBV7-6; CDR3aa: CASTQGSGGADTQYF; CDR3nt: TGTGCCAGCACGCAGGGTAGCGGGGGGGCAGATACGCAGTATTTT
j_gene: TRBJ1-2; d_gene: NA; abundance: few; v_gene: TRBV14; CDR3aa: CASSQNLAGTYGYTF; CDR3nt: TGTGCCAGCAGCCAAAACCTGGCGGGAACCTATGGCTACACCTTC
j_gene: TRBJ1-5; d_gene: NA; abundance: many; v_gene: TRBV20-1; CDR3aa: CSARDVNSLFIQPQHF; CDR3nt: TGCAGTGCTAGAGATGTTAACAGCCTCTTTATCCAGCCCCAGCATTTT
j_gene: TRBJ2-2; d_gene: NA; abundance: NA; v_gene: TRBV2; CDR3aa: CASLEAESNTGELFF; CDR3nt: TGTGCCAGCTTGGAGGCAGAGTCGAACACCGGGGAGCTGTTTTTT
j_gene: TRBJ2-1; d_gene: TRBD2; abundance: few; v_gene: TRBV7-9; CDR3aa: CASSLIGTSRGELF; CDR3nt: TGTGCCAGCAGCTTAATCGGGACTAGCCGGGGTGAGCTCTTC
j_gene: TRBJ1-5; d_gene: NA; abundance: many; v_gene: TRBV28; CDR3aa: CASSLGRNQPQHF; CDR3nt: TGTGCCAGCAGTTTGGGTAGGAATCAGCCCCAGCATTTT
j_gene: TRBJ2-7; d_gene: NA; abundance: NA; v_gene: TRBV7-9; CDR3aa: CASSPGTAEREQYF; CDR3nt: TGTGCCAGCAGTCCCGGGACTGCGGAACGAGAGCAGTACTTC
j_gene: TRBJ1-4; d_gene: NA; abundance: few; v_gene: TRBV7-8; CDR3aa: CASSFRAQPTNEKLFF; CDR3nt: TGTGCCAGCAGCTTCCGGGCCCAGCCAACTAATGAAAAACTGTTTTTT
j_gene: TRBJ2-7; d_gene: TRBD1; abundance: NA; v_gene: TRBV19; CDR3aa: CASSIGLRQGFYEQYF; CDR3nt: TGTGCCAGTAGTATTGGCCTGAGACAGGGTTTCTACGAGCAGTACTTC
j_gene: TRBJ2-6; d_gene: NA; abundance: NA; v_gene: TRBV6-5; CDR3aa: CASRSIPGGISSGANVLTF; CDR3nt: TGTGCCAGCCGTTCTATTCCCGGAGGCATATCCTCTGGGGCCAACGTCCTGACTTTC
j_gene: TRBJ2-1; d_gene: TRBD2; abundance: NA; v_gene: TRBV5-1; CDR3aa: CATASGSPSYNEQFF; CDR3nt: TGCGCCACCGCTAGCGGGAGTCCCTCCTACAATGAGCAGTTCTTC
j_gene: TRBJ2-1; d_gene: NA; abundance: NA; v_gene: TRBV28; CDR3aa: CASSLSGMSYNEQFF; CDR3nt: TGTGCCAGCAGTTTATCAGGGATGTCCTACAATGAGCAGTTCTTC
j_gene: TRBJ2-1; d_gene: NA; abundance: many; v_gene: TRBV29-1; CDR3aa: CSARGVVNNEQFF; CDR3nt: TGCAGCGCCAGGGGAGTGGTAAACAATGAGCAGTTCTTC
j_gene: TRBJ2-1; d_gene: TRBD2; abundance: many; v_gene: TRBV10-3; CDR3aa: CAIGWEGGNEQFF; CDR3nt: TGTGCCATCGGGTGGGAGGGTGGCAATGAGCAGTTCTTC
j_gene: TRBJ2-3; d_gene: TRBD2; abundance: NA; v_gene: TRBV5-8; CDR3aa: CASTMGRVFPDTQYF; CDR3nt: TGTGCCAGCACCATGGGGAGGGTGTTCCCAGATACGCAGTATTTT
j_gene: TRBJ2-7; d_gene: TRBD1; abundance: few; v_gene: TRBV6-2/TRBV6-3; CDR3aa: CASTEDRVLLEQYF; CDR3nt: TGTGCCAGCACCGAGGACAGGGTACTTCTCGAGCAGTACTTC
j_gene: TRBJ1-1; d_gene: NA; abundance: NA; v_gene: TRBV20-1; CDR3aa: CSARMGSAFF; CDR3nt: TGCAGTGCTAGAATGGGAAGTGCTTTCTTT
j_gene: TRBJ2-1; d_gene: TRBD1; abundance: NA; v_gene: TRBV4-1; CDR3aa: CASRLEEGQGTYNEQFF; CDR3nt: TGCGCCAGCAGGCTCGAGGAAGGACAGGGTACCTACAATGAGCAGTTCTTC
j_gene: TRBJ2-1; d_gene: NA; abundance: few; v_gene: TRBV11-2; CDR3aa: CASSAGLNNEQFF; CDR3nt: TGTGCCAGCAGCGCCGGACTTAACAATGAGCAGTTCTTC
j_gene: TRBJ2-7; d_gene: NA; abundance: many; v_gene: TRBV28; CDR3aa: CASGVIGEQYF; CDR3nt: TGTGCCAGCGGGGTGATTGGAGAGCAGTACTTC
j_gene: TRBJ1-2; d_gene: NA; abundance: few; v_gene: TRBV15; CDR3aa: CATSRDKVYGYTF; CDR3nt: TGTGCCACCAGCAGAGATAAGGTCTATGGCTACACCTTC
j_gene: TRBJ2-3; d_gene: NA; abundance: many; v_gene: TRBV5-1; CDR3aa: CASRDSTDTQYF; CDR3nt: TGCGCCAGCAGAGACTCCACAGATACGCAGTATTTT
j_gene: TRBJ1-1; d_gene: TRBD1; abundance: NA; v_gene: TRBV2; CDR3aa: CASSWGQGVLNTEAFF; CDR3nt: TGTGCCAGCAGCTGGGGACAGGGGGTCTTGAACACTGAAGCTTTCTTT
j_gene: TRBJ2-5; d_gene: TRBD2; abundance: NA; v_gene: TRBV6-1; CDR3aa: CASSGTSGDQETQYF; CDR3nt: TGTGCCAGCAGTGGGACTAGCGGGGACCAAGAGACCCAGTACTTC
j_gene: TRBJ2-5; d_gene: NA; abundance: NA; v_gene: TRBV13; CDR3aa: CASSQRGRGKGETQYF; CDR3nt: TGTGCCAGCAGTCAAAGGGGTCGAGGGAAAGGAGAGACCCAGTACTTC
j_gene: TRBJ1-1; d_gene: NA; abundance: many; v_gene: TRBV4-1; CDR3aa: CASSQEARRTEAFF; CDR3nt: TGCGCCAGCAGCCAAGAAGCCCGGAGGACTGAAGCTTTCTTT
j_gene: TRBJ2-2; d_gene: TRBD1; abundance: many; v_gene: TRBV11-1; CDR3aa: CASSLVGTGGDGELFF; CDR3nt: TGTGCCAGCAGCTTAGTCGGGACAGGGGGCGACGGGGAGCTGTTTTTT
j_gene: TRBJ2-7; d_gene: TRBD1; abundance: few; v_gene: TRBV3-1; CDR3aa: CASSLGPAGGVYEQYF; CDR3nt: TGTGCCAGCAGCCTCGGTCCCGCAGGGGGCGTCTACGAGCAGTACTTC
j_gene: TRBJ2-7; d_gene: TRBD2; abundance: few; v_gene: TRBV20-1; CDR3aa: CSAVAGGPGEQYF; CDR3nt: TGCAGTGCTGTAGCGGGAGGGCCGGGAGAGCAGTACTTC
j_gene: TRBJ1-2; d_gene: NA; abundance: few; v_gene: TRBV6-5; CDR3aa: CASRKFMDGNYGYTF; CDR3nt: TGTGCCAGCCGAAAGTTTATGGACGGAAACTATGGCTACACCTTC
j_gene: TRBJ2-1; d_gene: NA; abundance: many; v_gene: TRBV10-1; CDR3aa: CASSESDSNEQFF; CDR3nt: TGCGCCAGCAGTGAGTCGGACTCCAATGAGCAGTTCTTC
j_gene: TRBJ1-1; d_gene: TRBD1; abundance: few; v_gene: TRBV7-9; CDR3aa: CASSSDRNPEAFF; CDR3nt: TGTGCCAGCAGCTCGGACAGGAATCCTGAAGCTTTCTTT
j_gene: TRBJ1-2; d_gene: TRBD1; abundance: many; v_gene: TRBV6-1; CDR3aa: CASSEATGLEDYGYTF; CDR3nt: TGTGCCAGCAGTGAAGCGACAGGGCTCGAAGACTATGGCTACACCTTC
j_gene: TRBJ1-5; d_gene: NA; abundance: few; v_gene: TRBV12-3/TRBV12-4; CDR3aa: CASSEGEPQHF; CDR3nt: TGTGCCAGCAGTGAAGGGGAGCCCCAGCATTTT
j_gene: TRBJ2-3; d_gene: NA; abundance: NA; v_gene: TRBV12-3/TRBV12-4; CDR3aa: CASSFTVLTDTQYF; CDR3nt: TGTGCCAGCAGTTTTACAGTACTCACAGATACGCAGTATTTT
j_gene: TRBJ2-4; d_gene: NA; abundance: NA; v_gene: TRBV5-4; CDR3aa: CASSLGGTAKNIQYF; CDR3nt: TGTGCCAGCAGCTTAGGAGGGACGGCCAAAAACATTCAGTACTTC
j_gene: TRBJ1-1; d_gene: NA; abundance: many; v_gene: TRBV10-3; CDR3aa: CAIRGVLGNTEAFF; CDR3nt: TGTGCCATCAGGGGCGTTCTTGGGAACACTGAAGCTTTCTTT